This passage covers 19 T cell receptor beta chains from one sample sequenced in a study of neurological immune-mediated disorders. TCRdb reanalysed the 5' RACE reads using MiXCR and keeps one entry per CDR3 protein. The table has 33,000 or so distinct CDR3 sequences, less than 8.5% seen once. Sequencing was performed on PBMCs. Receptor source: a woman in her thirties or forties in good health.

This clonotype turned up a few times. This may come from a read error, since a much larger clone is one base off. The chain links TRBV28 to TRBJ2-7; D is unresolved. The CDR3 consists of 14 residues. CDR1 and CDR2 from the germline V gene are MDHEN and SYDVKM. V lost 5 bases and J 2 bases, leaving 13 bases between the germline ends. CDR3 in amino acids: CASSGPSMTYEQYF. Here the CDR3 DNA reads TGTGCCAGCAGTGGCCCCAGTATGACCTACGAGCAGTACTTC.

This clonotype was observed many times. V is TRBV29-1 and J is TRBJ1-3, with unresolved D. The germline V gene encodes CDR1 SQVTM and CDR2 ANQGSEA. This CDR3 is built from 12 residues. V gave up 8 bases and J gave up 7 bases, with 15 bases separating them. The CDR3 spells CSSVGFGNTIYF. CDR3 sequence (DNA): TGCAGCTCCGTCGGCTTTGGGAACACCATATATTTT. The full variable domain, its missing parts supplied by reference TRBV29-1 and TRBJ1-3, is SAVISQKPSRDICQRGTSLTIQCQVDSQVTMMFWYRQQPGQSLTLIATANQGSEATYESGFVIDKFPISRPNLTFSTLTVSNMSPEDSSIYLCSSVGFGNTIYFGEGSWLTVV.

This clonotype was seen repeatedly, ten times or more. The J gene is TRBJ2-5, the V gene TRBV27; tentative D call: TRBD2 (7 bases). The germline V gene encodes CDR1 MNHEY and CDR2 SMNVEV (reference sequence). Trimming removed 3 bases at V and 4 bases at J, with 18 bases between. The CDR3 runs 16 residues. CDR3: CASSFKEGGFGETQYF. DNA of the CDR3: TGTGCCAGCAGTTTTAAGGAGGGGGGGTTCGGAGAGACCCAGTACTTC.

About this clonotype itself: A single base separates this from a much larger clone, so it may be a read error. The J gene is TRBJ2-7, the V gene TRBV10-1; D unresolved. Trimming took off 7 bases at V and 3 bases at J, with 10 bases between the two ends. The CDR3 spans 12 residues. In germline, CDR1 is WNHNN, CDR2 SYGVQD (reference sequence). This chain's CDR3 is CASNDEYYEQYF. Written as DNA, the CDR3 is TGCGCCAGCAATGACGAGTACTACGAGCAGTACTTC.

There are many counts of this clonotype. V and J are TRBV6-5 and TRBJ1-1; 8 bases are shared with TRBD1. Germline loops: CDR1 MNHEY, CDR2 SVGAGI. CDR3 size: 14 residues. V was pared by 5 bases and J by 8 bases, with 10 bases of the junction left unmatched. The CDR3 nucleotides read TGTGCCAGCAGTGGGAGAGGACAGGGTTCCGAAGCTTTCTTT. This sequence encodes CASSGRGQGSEAFF.

Many counts were recorded for this clonotype. The genes are TRBV6-2 or TRBV6-3 and TRBJ1-5, with TRBD1 as a possible D gene (5 bases). V was clipped by 5 bases and J by 0 bases, with 23 bases between them. The CDR3 runs 19 residues. Germline values: CDR1 MNHEY, CDR2 SVGEGT. The chain's CDR3 is CASSQTPLRGDFSNQPQHF. In DNA form, the CDR3 reads TGTGCCAGCAGTCAGACCCCTCTAAGGGGAGACTTTAGCAATCAGCCCCAGCATTTT.

A remark on this clonotype: A read error may explain this, as a much larger clone is one base away. The rearrangement links TRBV11-2 to TRBJ2-1; D remains unclear. The germline V gene has CDR1 SGHAT and CDR2 FQNNGV. The CDR3 spans 11 residues. DNA for the CDR3: TGTGCCAGCATCTTATATGTTGAGCAGTTCTTC. Encoded protein: CASILYVEQFF.

This clonotype was detected ten times or more. This chain joins TRBV20-1 and TRBJ2-3; TRBD1 aligns across 11 bases. The J segment lost 2 bases and the V segment lost 5 bases, leaving 15 bases of the junction unmatched. Germline V lookup: CDR1 DFQATT, CDR2 SNEGSKA (reference sequence). The CDR3 runs to 18 residues. CDR3 loop: CSAGGFRDRGFITDTQYF. In DNA, the CDR3 is TGCAGTGCTGGGGGGTTCCGGGACAGGGGGTTCATCACAGATACGCAGTATTTT.

This clonotype was recorded at least ten times. The chain links TRBV20-1 to TRBJ1-5; weak D call: TRBD1 (5 bases). The germline gives CDR1 DFQATT, CDR2 SNEGSKA (reference sequence). V dropped 3 bases and J dropped 4 bases, with 10 bases sitting between them. The CDR3 spans 13 residues. The CDR3 nucleotides read TGCAGTGCTAGCCCCGGGGGTAATCAGCCCCAGCATTTT. Translated, it gives CSASPGGNQPQHF.

This clonotype has at least ten counts. The chain is built from TRBV27 and TRBJ2-5; no firm D call. V dropped 5 bases and J dropped 0 bases, with 7 bases sitting between them. CDR1 MNHEY and CDR2 SMNVEV come from the germline V gene (reference sequence). The CDR3 totals 13 residues. The CDR3 region has the DNA TGTGCCAGCAGTCCCCTCAACCAAGAGACCCAGTACTTC. This encodes CASSPLNQETQYF.

There are many counts of this clonotype. A read error may account for a junction end that differs from germline. The V gene is TRBV7-8, the J gene TRBJ1-4, with a tentative D call TRBD1 (6 bases). Germline CDR1 and CDR2: SGHVS and FQNEAQ. The CDR3 covers 12 residues. The CDR3 DNA follows: TGTGCCAGCAGCTTAGGAGGCGGGACACCAGATTTT. This encodes CASSLGGGTPDF.

This clonotype was observed at least ten times. V is TRBV20-1 and J is TRBJ2-5; D call uncertain. This CDR3 is 13 amino acids long. V was trimmed by 3 bases and J by 5 bases, leaving 13 bases between them. Germline V lookup: CDR1 DFQATT, CDR2 SNEGSKA (reference sequence). The CDR3 DNA sequence: TGCAGTGCTAGCCCTTCTCTTTTCGAGACCCAGTACTTC. Protein sequence: CSASPSLFETQYF.

This clonotype was seen repeatedly, ten times or more. The rearrangement links TRBV24-1 to TRBJ2-3; tentative D call: TRBD2 (5 bases). CDR1 KGHDR and CDR2 SFDVKD come from the germline V gene. The CDR3 length is 12 residues. The V end lost 5 bases, the J end lost 7 bases, and 9 bases lay between the germline ends. Here the CDR3 DNA reads TGTGCCACCAGTGTAACGGGATATACGCAGTATTTT. Encoded protein: CATSVTGYTQYF.

This clonotype showed up many times. J is TRBJ2-7 and V is TRBV3-1, with 7 positions matching TRBD2. The germline V gene encodes CDR1 LGHDT and CDR2 YNNKEL (reference sequence). This CDR3 comprises 15 residues. V lost 1 base and J lost 3; bases outside the gene matches: 6. The CDR3 here is CASSQGYGEGYEQYF. The CDR3 DNA is TGTGCCAGCAGCCAAGGATACGGGGAGGGCTACGAGCAGTACTTC.

This clonotype was picked up many times. The chain recombines TRBV12-3 or TRBV12-4 with TRBJ1-4; D remains unclear. The CDR3 loop spans 12 amino acids. V gave up 2 bases and J gave up 11 bases, with 9 bases separating them. The DNA of the CDR3 is TGTGCCAGCAGTTTATCCTTTAGGAAACTGTTTTTT. Its protein product is CASSLSFRKLFF.

This clonotype occurred many times. The chain recombines TRBV7-2 with TRBJ1-2, with D possibly being TRBD1 (5 bases). Germline V gives CDR1 SGHTA, CDR2 FQGNSA. This CDR3 region has 13 residues. V gave up 3 bases and J gave up 8 bases, with 13 bases separating them. The DNA for the CDR3 is TGTGCCAGCAGCTTCTCAGGGAGGGAGGGCTACACCTTC. Its protein is CASSFSGREGYTF. The whole variable domain, remainder taken from reference TRBV7-2 and TRBJ1-2, is GAGVSQSPSNKVTEKGKDVELRCDPISGHTALYWYRQSLGQGLEFLIYFQGNSAPDKSGLPSDRFSAERTGGSVSTLTIQRTQQEDSAVYLCASSFSGREGYTFGSGTRLTVV.

This clonotype was detected many times. The chain links TRBV7-9 to TRBJ2-7, with 7 bases identical to TRBD2. The CDR3 is 15 amino acids. Germline V CDR1 and CDR2: SEHNR, FQNEAQ (reference sequence). V shed 3 bases and J 2 bases; nucleotides not matched to a gene: 7. The DNA of the CDR3 is TGTGCCAGCAGCTTTACTGCGGGGGTTCCCTACGAGCAGTACTTC. Protein sequence: CASSFTAGVPYEQYF.

Ten or more counts support this clonotype. The chain uses TRBV27 and TRBJ1-6, with D unclear. Trimming pared 7 bases from V and 0 bases from J, leaving 13 bases between. The germline V gene encodes CDR1 MNHEY and CDR2 SMNVEV (reference sequence). The CDR3 runs to 16 residues. CDR3 in amino acids: CASTPLLSSYNSPLHF. CDR3 nucleotides: TGTGCCAGCACCCCTCTCTTGAGCTCCTATAATTCACCCCTCCACTTT.

In this sample, this clonotype turned up many times. The DNA of the CDR3 is TGTGCCAGCAGCTTAGATTCGACGGCAGCCAAAAACATTCAGTACTTC. Its protein product is CASSLDSTAAKNIQYF. J is TRBJ2-4 and V is TRBV7-2; no firm D call. In germline, CDR1 is SGHTA, CDR2 FQGNSA. The CDR3 spans 16 residues. V lost 1 base, J lost 0 bases, and 10 bases lay in between.